These 12 T cell receptor beta chains were sequenced from one sample in a study of shared clonotypes between healthy human individuals. The method was immunoSEQ multiplex PCR; TCRdb's version includes in-frame clones alone and lacks a portion of them. Here the sample spans roughly 1 million clones, about 75% being singletons. What was sequenced was memory CD4+ T cells sorted from blood. As for subset: CD45RA-negative fraction. The receptors were sampled from a young man in good health.

The chain carries TRBV5-1 and TRBJ2-5; the D gene is possibly TRBD2 (6 bases). Germline values: CDR1 SGHRS, CDR2 YFSETQ. The CDR3 length is 14 residues. With 0 bases removed from V and 5 bases from J, the gap between germline ends came to 11 bases. The CDR3 DNA reads TGCGCCAGCAGCTTGGGTTTGGGGAGGGAGACCCAGTACTTC. It codes for CASSLGLGRETQYF. Full variable domain (rest looked up from reference TRBV5-1 and TRBJ2-5): KAGVTQTPRYLIKTRGQQVTLSCSPISGHRSVSWYQQTPGQGLQFLFEYFSETQRNKGNFPGRFSGRQFSNSRSEMNVSTLELGDSALYLCASSLGLGRETQYFGPGTRLLVL.

This chain connects TRBV28 to TRBJ2-3; unclear D gene. The CDR3 runs to 11 residues. The germline V gene has CDR1 MDHEN and CDR2 SYDVKM. Between the trimmed V and J ends, which lost 8 bases and 8 bases, there was a span of 11 bases. CDR3 region: CASSWLGTQYF. DNA for the CDR3: TGTGCCAGCTCCTGGCTTGGTACGCAGTATTTT.

This clone was seen repeatedly, ten times or more. The chain couples TRBV7-9 to TRBJ2-1, with 7 bases that match TRBD2. V lost 5 bases and J lost 8; bases outside the gene matches: 6. Germline V lookup: CDR1 SEHNR, CDR2 FQNEAQ (reference sequence). CDR3 length equals 13 residues. The CDR3 sequence is CASSRRDYYEQFF. CDR3 DNA sequence: TGTGCCAGCAGCCGCCGGGACTATTATGAGCAGTTCTTC.

The V gene is TRBV7-9, the J gene TRBJ2-7, with TRBD1 matching 10 bases. CDR3 length: 14 amino acids. The V segment lost 4 bases and the J segment 5 bases; nucleotides outside the gene matches: 5. Germline CDR1 and CDR2: SEHNR and FQNEAQ (reference sequence). CDR3 loop: CASSSRDRGHEQYF. As DNA, the CDR3 is TGTGCCAGCAGCTCCCGGGACAGGGGACACGAGCAGTACTTC.

The CDR3 sequence: CASSLGGTGPQHF. In DNA, the CDR3 is TGTGCCAGCAGCTTAGGGGGGACCGGACCCCAGCATTTT. V gene TRBV7-2 combines with J gene TRBJ1-5; maybe TRBD1 (5 bases). From germline, CDR1 is SGHTA and CDR2 FQGNSA. The CDR3 is 13 residues long. V lost 1 base and J 10 bases, leaving 11 bases between the germline ends.

The chain employs TRBV5-1 and TRBJ2-7; D uncertain. The CDR3 covers 13 residues. Trimming removed 3 bases from V and 6 bases from J, with 13 bases in between. Germline assignment: CDR1 SGHRS and CDR2 YFSETQ. CDR3 sequence: CASSSDPSSEQYF. The CDR3 region has the DNA TGCGCCAGCAGCTCCGACCCCAGTTCCGAGCAGTACTTC.

V and J are TRBV10-3 and TRBJ1-1; no reliable D call. The CDR3 is made up of 16 amino acids. Between the trimmed V and J ends, which lost 7 bases and 4 bases, there was a span of 22 bases. CDR1 and CDR2 from the germline V gene are ENHRY and SYGVKD. In DNA form, the CDR3 reads TGTGCCATCACAGGAGGGTCAGAGGGTCGGTCCACTGAAGCTTTCTTT. Residues: CAITGGSEGRSTEAFF.

The chain employs TRBV18 and TRBJ1-6; D is unclear. This CDR3 region has 13 residues. The ends were cut back, 3 bases at V and 7 bases at J, with 7 bases in the middle. Germline V lookup: CDR1 KGHSH, CDR2 LQKENI. The CDR3 loop reads CASSPTANSPLHF. DNA for the CDR3: TGTGCCAGCTCACCGACTGCCAATTCACCCCTCCACTTT.

This clone came up once. The J gene is TRBJ1-1, the V gene TRBV5-5; D might be TRBD1 (5 bases). The length of the CDR3 is 17 residues. V was trimmed by 0 bases and J by 0 bases, leaving 15 bases between them. Looked up from germline, CDR1 is SGHKS and CDR2 is YYEKEE (reference sequence). For the CDR3, the DNA is TGTGCCAGCAGCTTGGGAGTTGGCGGGACGGTGAACACTGAAGCTTTCTTT. It is translated as CASSLGVGGTVNTEAFF.

There are a few counts of this clone. The chain combines TRBV6-1 with TRBJ1-5; the match to TRBD1 covers 8 bases. The CDR3 is 15 residues long. V lost 5 bases, J lost 6 bases, and 9 bases stayed unmatched. Germline V gives CDR1 MNHNS, CDR2 SASEGT. The CDR3 DNA reads TGTGCCAGCAGTTCCGGACAGGGAATGGTTCAGCCCCAGCATTTT. Encoded protein: CASSSGQGMVQPQHF.

The V and J genes are TRBV7-9 and TRBJ2-5; TRBD2 agrees at 10 bases. The CDR3 length is 15 residues. Looked up from germline, CDR1 is SEHNR and CDR2 is FQNEAQ (reference sequence). The V gene end was trimmed by 5 bases and the J gene end by 2 bases; junction bases not matched to a gene: 5. DNA for the CDR3: TGTGCCAGCAGCCTCCTAGCGGGGGATCAAGAGACCCAGTACTTC. The encoded protein is CASSLLAGDQETQYF.

The V gene is TRBV21-1, the J gene TRBJ1-2. TRBV21-1 is an annotated pseudogene. The CDR3 sequence is 13 residues long. The CDR3 DNA reads TGTGCCAGCAGGGGGACCAAGTTCTATGGCTACACCTTC. Its translation: CASRGTKFYGYTF.